This T cell receptor (beta chain) originates from a study of T cells in Graves' hyperthyroidism and ophthalmopathy (dated by TCRdb to about 2019). Context from the whole study: Peripheral blood samples were taken at initial diagnosis, before any treatment was given. To identify distinguishing TCR V-J signatures, a discovery cohort of about 95 patients was used, comprising some 45 with Graves' ophthalmopathy and approximately 57 with stable Graves' hyperthyroidism. Prospective prediction of ophthalmopathy was tested in an independent validation cohort of approximately 19 hyperthyroidism patients and roughly 16 patients who later progressed to ophthalmopathy. For training and testing, the 100 or so patients in the discovery cohort were randomly divided in a 7:3 ratio. The study also compared thyroid tissue and blood T-cell repertoires from a handful of Graves' hyperthyroidism patients. Once sampling was done, hyperthyroidism patients were given methimazole at a starting dose of 30 mg daily, whereas ophthalmopathy patients were given high-dose intravenous methylprednisolone. The paper describes TCR Vbeta CDR3 sequencing of more than 120 peripheral blood samples, made up of 40 to 45 ophthalmopathy patients, more than 70 hyperthyroidism patients and around 17 progressor patients.

This clonotype was counted between two and nine times. The target of this receptor is not known. No base quality information exists; no much larger clone differs at one position. Paper-wide results and their limitations: In cross-validation, a model built on a 13 V-J signature told ophthalmopathy apart from stable hyperthyroidism with 87.88% sensitivity and about 81% specificity, and in testing the same model reached 80%/75%. Most expanded thyroid clonotypes (frequency above 0.001) were also detected in blood, a finding suggesting that blood repertoires may reflect thyroid immune responses. Sample size was not statistically predetermined, and blinding of investigators to group allocation was not performed. In validation, the model predicted progression to ophthalmopathy a median of around six months before onset, with over 60% sensitivity and 72.22% specificity.

Stable Graves' hyperthyroidism was defined as no progression to ophthalmopathy during 18 months of follow-up. Hyperthyroidism patients were aged 18 to 65 years and newly diagnosed, with disease duration of less than 2 months. Exclusion was applied to patients with uncontrolled infections, other autoimmune diseases, pregnancy or lactation. Diagnoses relied on clinical symptoms, serum thyroxine and TRAb, thyroid ultrasound and orbital computed tomography. PBMCs were isolated from 8 to 10 ml of fresh peripheral blood by Ficoll-Paque density gradient centrifugation. Trizol reagent was used to extract total RNA, and RNA quality was then checked on an Agilent 2100 Bioanalyzer. TCR beta CDR3 regions were amplified from RNA transcripts. A first-round RT-PCR of the TCR CDR3 used the HTBI primer set with the Qiagen OneStep RT-PCR kit. Libraries were constructed in a second round of multiplex PCR, after which size selection and purification were performed. Sequencing of the libraries was done on an Illumina HiSeq2000 using paired-end 100 bp reads. The authors processed their data as follows. SOAPnuke was used to process the raw data, removing reads that contained adapters or uncalled bases, had a mean Phred below 15, or lacked an exact match to the constant primer or identifier. COPE v1.2.5 was used to merge the high-quality paired reads, and each unique nucleotide sequence was defined as a clonotype. MiTCR v1.1 was used to align the clonotypes against IMGT TRBV, TRBD and TRBJ reference segments. Analysis was restricted to V-J combinations with a frequency above 0.0001, which covered over 98% of repertoires. The TCS score was defined as the ratio of F50 (clonal expansion) to E x V (chaos), calculated using BLOSUM62-based TCRdist between CDR3 peptides within each V-J. Welch's t-statistics and random forest reduced 500 to 650 V-J features to about 13, which were used in a naive Bayes classifier (R e1071). TCRdb reprocessed the public reads (quality trimming at Q25 with fastp, clone calling with MiXCR) and kept in-frame beta chains. Rows with one shared CDR3 protein collapse into an entry with the most common genes and DNA. The V and J calls and clone size come from TCRdb's table, not from the authors' own analysis. This sample gives hundreds of thousands of distinct CDR3 sequences in total; approximately 15% of them show up just once. The ten biggest clones cover around 9.6% of the sample.

The TCR comes from a woman younger than 35 with Graves' hyperthyroidism. The sequenced sample was blood.

The nucleotide sequence reads as follows: TGTGCCAGCAGCCCGGACAGGGGGAGATTAGTCTCTAATGAAAAACTGTTTTTT. It is translated as CASSPDRGRLVSNEKLFF. This receptor chain uses TRBV28 and TRBJ1-4, and TRBD1 matches 10 of the central bases. The CDR1 and CDR2 encoded by the germline V gene are MDHEN and SYDVKM. The CDR3 spans 18 residues, from the cysteine through the phenylalanine. Left in the record is the CDR3 DNA by itself, 54 bases read in frame from the first base. V is cut back by 6 bases and J by 3 bases, with 13 bases in the junction unmatched.